A single sample gave rise to the 21 T cell receptor beta chains below, sequenced in a study of post-analysis software for immune sequencing data. Study-level results: Roughly 5 TRBV segments occurring more often in patients than controls included TRBV5-6, TRBV5-1 and TRBV20-1.

Their specific antigens are unknown. Carried by the TCR beta cDNA libraries were unique molecular identifiers. Each CDR3 protein gets one entry after TCRdb re-called the PCR reads with MiXCR. This table has over 700,000 distinct CDR3 sequences, 25% to 30% appearing once. Sequenced material: blood. All receptors derive from a girl aged 10-17 years with multiple sclerosis.

This chain connects TRBV4-2 to TRBJ1-5; tentatively, D is TRBD1 (5 bases). V was clipped by 3 bases and J by 3 bases, with 12 bases between them. Germline V CDR1 and CDR2: LGHNA, YNFKEQ. The CDR3 covers 15 residues. CDR3 amino acids: CASSQHDSANQPQHF. For the CDR3, the DNA is TGTGCCAGCAGCCAGCATGACAGTGCCAATCAGCCCCAGCATTTT.

This clonotype turned up a few times. The V and J genes are TRBV5-1 and TRBJ2-7; a weak D match, TRBD2 (5 bases). Trimming left V 0 bases short and J 0 bases short, with 13 bases between. Germline CDR1 SGHRS, CDR2 YFSETQ. CDR3 length equals 16 residues. The CDR3 DNA is TGCGCCAGCAGCTTGGATCGGCCAGGAGGCTCCTACGAGCAGTACTTC. Its translation is CASSLDRPGGSYEQYF.

This clonotype was seen a few times. The rearrangement links TRBV29-1 to TRBJ1-2, with D possibly TRBD1 on 5 matching bases. Germline V gene sequence: CDR1 SQVTM, CDR2 ANQGSEA. The CDR3 has 11 residues. Trimming cost V 4 bases and J 8 bases, with 11 bases left between them. CDR3 nucleotides: TGCAGCGTTGCAGGGCCAGCCGGCTACACCTTC. The encoded protein is CSVAGPAGYTF.

The rearrangement links TRBV7-2 to TRBJ1-3, with D uncertain. Germline CDR1 and CDR2: SGHTA and FQGNSA. This CDR3 comprises 16 residues. Trimming removed 5 bases at V and 3 bases at J, with 17 bases between. CDR3: CASSPQTGWGGNTIYF. CDR3 bases: TGTGCCAGCAGCCCTCAGACCGGATGGGGTGGAAACACCATATATTTT.

CDR3 DNA sequence: TGTGCCAGCAGCTTAATGACAGGGCCGTCACGGGAGCAGTACTTC. Translated, it gives CASSLMTGPSREQYF. J is TRBJ2-7 and V is TRBV7-8; 7 positions match TRBD1. Per germline, CDR1 SGHVS and CDR2 FQNEAQ. CDR3 length: 15 amino acids. V lost 2 bases and J lost 7; bases outside the gene matches: 11.

A few counts support this clonotype. Written as DNA, the CDR3 is TGTGCCAGCAGCTCTGCTACGATGGCCCAAGAGACCCAGTACTTC. Protein sequence: CASSSATMAQETQYF. The rearrangement joins TRBV7-2 to TRBJ2-5; D call uncertain. Per germline, CDR1 SGHTA and CDR2 FQGNSA. The CDR3 consists of 15 residues. V lost 4 bases and J lost 1, with 13 bases in between.

This clonotype has a handful of counts. The genes are TRBV27 and TRBJ2-7; tentatively, D is TRBD2 (5 bases). The CDR3 loop spans 14 amino acids. Trimming cost V 7 bases and J 0 bases, with 13 bases left between them. Germline V gives CDR1 MNHEY, CDR2 SMNVEV (reference sequence). CDR3 in amino acids: CASTTSDGSYEQYF. CDR3 sequence (DNA): TGTGCCAGCACCACTAGTGATGGCTCCTACGAGCAGTACTTC.

This chain links TRBV7-9 with TRBJ2-5; TRBD2 aligns across 9 bases. The CDR3 has 14 residues. Germline CDR1 SEHNR, CDR2 FQNEAQ (reference sequence). The J segment lost 5 bases and the V segment lost 5 bases, leaving 6 bases of the junction unmatched. DNA for the CDR3: TGTGCCAGCAGCACGGGACTAGCCAGGGAGACCCAGTACTTC. This codes for CASSTGLARETQYF.

The chain combines TRBV3-1 with TRBJ1-1; possible D gene TRBD1, 6 bases. The CDR3 has 17 residues. CDR1 is LGHDT, CDR2 YNNKEL, per germline (reference sequence). V lost 4 bases and J 1 base, leaving 19 bases between the germline ends. The CDR3, as DNA: TGTGCCAGCAGCCCGTGGGGGGGTGGGGACAAGAACACTGAAGCTTTCTTT. The encoded protein is CASSPWGGGDKNTEAFF.

The rearrangement links TRBV29-1 to TRBJ1-2; D possibly corresponds to TRBD1 (6 bases). Germline V gives CDR1 SQVTM, CDR2 ANQGSEA. This CDR3 comprises 15 residues. V lost 4 bases and J 4 bases, leaving 19 bases between the germline ends. The CDR3 here is CSVAGGFGRGYGYTF. CDR3 nucleotides: TGCAGCGTTGCGGGGGGCTTTGGGAGGGGCTATGGCTACACCTTC.

The chain joins TRBV20-1 to TRBJ2-3, with 11 bases identical to TRBD2. Germline V gene lookup returns CDR1 DFQATT and CDR2 SNEGSKA (reference sequence). The CDR3 sequence is 16 residues long. V was clipped by 6 bases and J by 0 bases; unmatched bases: 8. CDR3 in DNA: TGCAGTGCCACCCGCGGGACTAGCGGAAGCACAGATACGCAGTATTTT. Protein: CSATRGTSGSTDTQYF.

This rearrangement joins TRBV5-1 to TRBJ2-1; 7 nucleotides align to TRBD1. This CDR3 comprises 17 residues. Germline V gives CDR1 SGHRS, CDR2 YFSETQ. J was trimmed by 5 bases and V by 2 bases; bases with no gene match: 13. The chain's CDR3 is CASSFSPGGSTDNEQFF. The CDR3 DNA sequence: TGCGCCAGCAGCTTCTCCCCAGGGGGTAGTACGGACAATGAGCAGTTCTTC.

This clonotype was detected only a few times. This chain connects TRBV20-1 to TRBJ2-7; the D is unclear. The V gene lost 0 bases and the J gene lost 0 bases, with 15 bases spanning the gap. Germline assignment: CDR1 DFQATT and CDR2 SNEGSKA (reference sequence). CDR3 length: 16 amino acids. The CDR3 reads CSARDLVGPASYEQYF. CDR3 nucleotides: TGCAGTGCTAGAGATTTGGTCGGTCCGGCCTCCTACGAGCAGTACTTC.

The gene calls are TRBV28 and TRBJ2-3, with 12 positions matching TRBD2. Looked up from germline, CDR1 is MDHEN and CDR2 is SYDVKM. The CDR3 loop spans 16 amino acids. The V gene end was trimmed by 4 bases and the J gene end by 4 bases; junction bases not matched to a gene: 6. CDR3 in DNA: TGTGCCAGCAGTTCCCCTAGCGGGGGGGTCCCAGATACGCAGTATTTT. As protein: CASSSPSGGVPDTQYF.

This chain links TRBV10-3 with TRBJ2-3; the D gene is possibly TRBD1 (6 bases). Germline lookup yields CDR1 ENHRY and CDR2 SYGVKD. CDR3 length equals 12 residues. Trimming removed 8 bases at V and 4 bases at J, with 10 bases between. For the CDR3, the DNA is TGTGCCATCGGACAGACAGCAGATACGCAGTATTTT. This codes for CAIGQTADTQYF.

J is TRBJ1-1 and V is TRBV6-6; possible D gene TRBD1, 6 bases. The CDR3 has 11 residues. Between the trimmed V and J ends, which lost 8 bases and 10 bases, there was a span of 14 bases. CDR1 and CDR2 (germline): MNHNY, SVGAGI (reference sequence). CDR3 coding DNA: TGTGCCAGCCTGGCGCGGGGGGCAGCTTTCTTT. Protein sequence: CASLARGAAFF.

The chain combines TRBV21-1 with TRBJ2-6; the table's D call, TRBD1, was not checked against the DNA. TRBV21-1 has pseudogene status. The CDR3 has 15 amino acids. The CDR3 DNA reads as TGTGCCAGCAGCAACCAGGCGCCCGGGGCCAACGTCCTGACTTTC. Translated, it gives CASSNQAPGANVLTF.

Regarding this clonotype: A junction boundary mismatches the germline segment, possibly from a read error. The chain couples TRBV6-1 to TRBJ2-1, with D perhaps TRBD2 (6 bases). CDR3 length equals 17 residues. Germline CDR1 MNHNS, CDR2 SASEGT. The CDR3, as DNA: TGTGCCAGCAGTGAAGTTATGGGAGGCACCTCCTACAATGGGCAGTTCTTC. Its translation is CASSEVMGGTSYNGQFF.

The chain couples TRBV6-1 to TRBJ2-3, with 7 bases fitting TRBD1. The J segment lost 3 bases and the V segment lost 7 bases, leaving 4 bases of the junction unmatched. CDR1 MNHNS and CDR2 SASEGT come from the germline V gene. This CDR3 has 13 amino acids. The CDR3 loop reads CASNDRETDTQYF. Written as DNA, the CDR3 is TGTGCCAGCAACGACAGGGAGACAGATACGCAGTATTTT.

CDR3 DNA sequence: TGTGCCAGCAGTGCCGCCCTCAGCGGGGGGGCCGTAGAGACCCAGTACTTC. It is translated as CASSAALSGGAVETQYF. V gene TRBV6-1 combines with J gene TRBJ2-5, with TRBD2 matching over 10 bases. Per germline, CDR1 MNHNS and CDR2 SASEGT. V was clipped by 4 bases and J by 4 bases; unmatched bases: 12. This CDR3 region has 17 residues.

This rearrangement joins TRBV6-2 or TRBV6-3 to TRBJ2-7; 8 positions match TRBD1. The ends lost 6 bases at V and 3 bases at J; junction bases unmatched: 4. CDR1 MNHEY and CDR2 SVGEGT come from the germline V gene. The CDR3 length is 13 residues. In DNA, the CDR3 is TGTGCCAGCAGCCACACAGGGGGCTACGAGCAGTACTTC. It yields the protein CASSHTGGYEQYF.